These T cell receptor beta chains were read from a single sample in a study of somatic mutations in cytotoxic T cells in rheumatoid arthritis. Sequencing used immunoSEQ multiplex PCR; TCRdb keeps in-frame clones, though not all of them. In the table there are roughly 9,800 clones, around nine tenths of which are singletons. The sample consisted of CD4+ T cells sorted from blood. The receptor source for this set is a young woman with rheumatoid arthritis. The CDR3 runs from the conserved cysteine through the conserved F or W. The order of the fields is clone size, J gene, D gene, V gene, CDR3 DNA, CDR3 protein. A D gene is named only where the DNA matches it firmly. Expanded clones are given a class, and other clones once, few, many or no size at all.

once | TRBJ2-7 | . | TRBV7-6 | TGTGCCAGCAGCTTAGGAGGACAGTTCTACGAGCAGTACTTC | CASSLGGQFYEQYF
. | TRBJ1-4 | . | TRBV6-6 | TGTGCCAGCAGTCCTGTGGCCGCAACTAATGAAAAACTGTTTTTT | CASSPVAATNEKLFF
once | TRBJ1-5 | TRBD1 | TRBV19 | TGTGCCAGTAGTCCCTGGGACAGGGGGCTTCATCAGCCCCAGCATTTT | CASSPWDRGLHQPQHF
once | TRBJ1-4 | TRBD1 | TRBV11-2 | TGTGCCACCAAGTCCCCCGGACAGGGCGGTGAAAAACTGTTTTTT | CATKSPGQGGEKLFF
. | TRBJ1-4 | . | TRBV6-5 | TGTGCCAGCAGTTACTCCCGGGGATGGGAGGAAAAACTGTTTTTT | CASSYSRGWEEKLFF
. | TRBJ1-2 | . | TRBV18 | TGTGCCAGCTCAGGCGGAGACTATGGCTACACCTTC | CASSGGDYGYTF
once | TRBJ1-5 | TRBD1 | TRBV7-8 | TGTGCCAGCAGCCCACCAAGACAGGGGGGAAGCAATCAGCCCCAGCATTTT | CASSPPRQGGSNQPQHF
. | TRBJ2-7 | . | TRBV7-9 | TGTGCCAGCAGCTTAGGTCGGGAGTGGGGTGAGCAGTACTTC | CASSLGREWGEQYF
. | TRBJ1-2 | TRBD1 | TRBV2 | TGTGCCAGCAGTGAAGCTAGGGGACAGGGAAGCGGCTACACCTTC | CASSEARGQGSGYTF
. | TRBJ1-1 | . | TRBV28 | TGTGCCAGCAGTTTCCCTGGGGCGAGGGCTTTCTTT | CASSFPGARAFF
. | TRBJ2-3 | TRBD1 | TRBV5-4 | TGTGCCAGCAGCTTGCCAGGGGGCGTGGATACGCAGTATTTT | CASSLPGGVDTQYF
. | TRBJ2-5 | . | TRBV15 | TGCCCGGGGAAGTACCAAGAGACCCAGTACTTC | CPGKYQETQYF
. | TRBJ2-1 | TRBD2 | TRBV4-2 | TGTGCCAGCAGCTGGCTAGCGGGGGGGATTAATGAGCAGTTCTTC | CASSWLAGGINEQFF
. | TRBJ2-1 | . | TRBV30 | TGTGCCTGGAGGAGGGTGGGGGCCACCTACAATGAGCAGTTCTTC | CAWRRVGATYNEQFF
. | TRBJ1-4 | . | TRBV18 | TGTGCCAGCTCACCACCGGGGGCGAGTGCAACTAATGAAAAACTGTTTTTT | CASSPPGASATNEKLFF
few | TRBJ2-3 | TRBD2 | TRBV7-3 | TGTGCCAGCAGTCGATTCGGACTAGCGACCACTAGCACAGATACGCAGTATTTT | CASSRFGLATTSTDTQYF
. | TRBJ1-2 | TRBD1 | TRBV10-3 | TGTGCCATCAGTGGGGACAGAACCTATGGCTACACCTTC | CAISGDRTYGYTF
. | TRBJ1-1 | . | TRBV7-2 | TGTGCCAGCAGCTCGAACAGGGTAACTGAAGCTTTCTTT | CASSSNRVTEAFF
. | TRBJ2-5 | . | TRBV4-2 | TGTGCCAGCAGCCAAGGGGCGGGGGCCTACCAAGAGACCCAGTACTTC | CASSQGAGAYQETQYF
. | TRBJ1-6 | . | TRBV5-1 | TGCGCCAGCAGCCCAGGGAACGACTATAATTCACCCCTCCACTTT | CASSPGNDYNSPLHF
few | TRBJ2-7 | TRBD2 | TRBV19 | TGTGCCAGTAGTATCCGTAGCGGGGGTTTATACGAGCAGTACTTC | CASSIRSGGLYEQYF
once | TRBJ1-6 | TRBD1 | TRBV6-5 | TGTGCCAGCAGGCCACAAGCAGGGGGGAATTCACCCCTCCACTTT | CASRPQAGGNSPLHF
. | TRBJ2-7 | . | TRBV5-1 | TGCGCCAGCAGCTTGCCCCGGGGTACCAACGAGCAGTACTTC | CASSLPRGTNEQYF
. | TRBJ2-5 | TRBD2 | TRBV7-2 | TGTGCCAGCAGCGTAACTAGCGGGGGGCTACAAGAGACCCAGTACTTC | CASSVTSGGLQETQYF
. | TRBJ1-1 | TRBD1 | TRBV13 | TGTGCCAGCAGCTTAGGGCAGGGGGTAAGGGTGCCTGAAGCTTTCTTT | CASSLGQGVRVPEAFF
. | TRBJ2-1 | TRBD2 | TRBV6-1 | TGTGCCAGCAGTGAAGGACTAGCGGGATACAATGAGCAGTTCTTC | CASSEGLAGYNEQFF
. | TRBJ1-2 | TRBD1 | TRBV6-1 | TGTGCCAGCAGTGAAGGACAGGGATTTTGGTATGGCTACACCTTC | CASSEGQGFWYGYTF
. | TRBJ1-4 | . | TRBV5-1 | TGCGCCAGCAGCATGGGGCCTGGGGGGGCGAATGAAAAACTGTTTTTT | CASSMGPGGANEKLFF
. | TRBJ2-1 | TRBD2 | TRBV14 | TGTGCCAGCAGCCAAGACAGGGGCGGGAGGGGATCCTACAATGAGCAGTTCTTC | CASSQDRGGRGSYNEQFF
. | TRBJ2-3 | . | TRBV9 | TGTGCCAGCAGCGCCCAAATGGGGGCCAGCACAGATACGCAGTATTTT | CASSAQMGASTDTQYF
once | TRBJ2-3 | TRBD1 | TRBV11-3 | TGTGCCAGCAGCTTAGGGGGACAGGGGGCAACAGATACGCAGTATTTT | CASSLGGQGATDTQYF
. | TRBJ1-2 | TRBD1 | TRBV5-1 | TGCGCCAGCAGCTTACGGGACAGGGGGAACTATGGCTACACCTTC | CASSLRDRGNYGYTF
. | TRBJ2-2 | . | TRBV5-1 | TGCGCCAGCCAGGGAGGCCCTCTCACCGGGGAGCTGTTTTTT | CASQGGPLTGELFF
. | TRBJ2-7 | TRBD2 | TRBV28 | TGTGCCAGCAGTCCATCCGGGGGGGCCTTTTACGAGCAGTACTTC | CASSPSGGAFYEQYF
. | TRBJ2-1 | TRBD2 | TRBV6-6 | TGTGCCAGCAGTTACGTGGGACTAGCGAGAAATGAGCAGTTCTTC | CASSYVGLARNEQFF
. | TRBJ2-5 | TRBD1 | TRBV5-1 | TGCGCCAGCAGCCGGGACAGGGTGGGAGAGACCCAGTACTTC | CASSRDRVGETQYF
. | TRBJ2-3 | . | TRBV7-2 | TGTGCCAGCAGACCCCCCTCAACAGGAGATACGCAGTATTTT | CASRPPSTGDTQYF
. | TRBJ2-3 | . | TRBV7-8 | TGTGCCAGCAGCTTAGGGACTAGCACAGATACGCAGTATTTT | CASSLGTSTDTQYF
. | TRBJ1-1 | . | TRBV18 | TGTGCCAGCTCAGGGGGCACGAACACTGAAGCTTTCTTT | CASSGGTNTEAFF
few | TRBJ1-1 | . | TRBV18 | TGTGCCAGCTCACGAGGGTTCGACATGAACACTGAAGCTTTCTTT | CASSRGFDMNTEAFF
. | TRBJ2-2 | . | TRBV19 | TGTGCCAGTAGTTCCCGACAGGCCAGTGGGGCCGGGGAGCTGTTTTTT | CASSSRQASGAGELFF
. | TRBJ2-1 | TRBD2 | TRBV19 | TGTGCCAGTAGTCCGCTCCTTAGCGGGAGGGTTCTGAGCTCCTACAATGAGCAGTTCTTC | CASSPLLSGRVLSSYNEQFF
once | TRBJ1-1 | TRBD1 | TRBV28 | TGTGCCAGCAGTCTGCAGGGGGCTTGGGACACTGAAGCTTTCTTT | CASSLQGAWDTEAFF
. | TRBJ2-7 | TRBD2 | TRBV7-2 | TGTGCCAGCAGCCCAAAGGGACTAGCGGGGGGCCACGAGCAGTACTTC | CASSPKGLAGGHEQYF
. | TRBJ2-7 | TRBD2 | TRBV6-5 | TGTGCCAGCAGCCCCCGGGGGGTAGCCGCATCCGAGCAGTACTTC | CASSPRGVAASEQYF
. | TRBJ2-1 | . | TRBV10-3 | TGTGCCATCAGTGAGCCACGGACAGCCTGGAATGAGCAGTTCTTC | CAISEPRTAWNEQFF
once | TRBJ1-5 | TRBD1 | TRBV2 | TGTGCCAGCAGTGAGAGGCGGGACAGTAATCAGCCCCAGCATTTT | CASSERRDSNQPQHF
. | TRBJ2-1 | TRBD1 | TRBV7-7 | TGTGCCAGCAGCCAGCCGGGACAGGGCCACAATGAGCAGTTCTTC | CASSQPGQGHNEQFF
. | TRBJ2-3 | . | TRBV4-3 | TGCGCCAGCAGCCAAGATCGGAGCACAGATACGCAGTATTTT | CASSQDRSTDTQYF
. | TRBJ2-7 | TRBD2 | TRBV7-2 | TGTGCCAGCAGCGCGGGACTAGCGGGAGGGCCCCGGGTTTACGTGCAGTACTTC | CASSAGLAGGPRVYVQYF
. | TRBJ1-2 | TRBD1 | TRBV29-1 | TGCAGCGCTGACAGGGGGCCCACGTACACCTTC | CSADRGPTYTF